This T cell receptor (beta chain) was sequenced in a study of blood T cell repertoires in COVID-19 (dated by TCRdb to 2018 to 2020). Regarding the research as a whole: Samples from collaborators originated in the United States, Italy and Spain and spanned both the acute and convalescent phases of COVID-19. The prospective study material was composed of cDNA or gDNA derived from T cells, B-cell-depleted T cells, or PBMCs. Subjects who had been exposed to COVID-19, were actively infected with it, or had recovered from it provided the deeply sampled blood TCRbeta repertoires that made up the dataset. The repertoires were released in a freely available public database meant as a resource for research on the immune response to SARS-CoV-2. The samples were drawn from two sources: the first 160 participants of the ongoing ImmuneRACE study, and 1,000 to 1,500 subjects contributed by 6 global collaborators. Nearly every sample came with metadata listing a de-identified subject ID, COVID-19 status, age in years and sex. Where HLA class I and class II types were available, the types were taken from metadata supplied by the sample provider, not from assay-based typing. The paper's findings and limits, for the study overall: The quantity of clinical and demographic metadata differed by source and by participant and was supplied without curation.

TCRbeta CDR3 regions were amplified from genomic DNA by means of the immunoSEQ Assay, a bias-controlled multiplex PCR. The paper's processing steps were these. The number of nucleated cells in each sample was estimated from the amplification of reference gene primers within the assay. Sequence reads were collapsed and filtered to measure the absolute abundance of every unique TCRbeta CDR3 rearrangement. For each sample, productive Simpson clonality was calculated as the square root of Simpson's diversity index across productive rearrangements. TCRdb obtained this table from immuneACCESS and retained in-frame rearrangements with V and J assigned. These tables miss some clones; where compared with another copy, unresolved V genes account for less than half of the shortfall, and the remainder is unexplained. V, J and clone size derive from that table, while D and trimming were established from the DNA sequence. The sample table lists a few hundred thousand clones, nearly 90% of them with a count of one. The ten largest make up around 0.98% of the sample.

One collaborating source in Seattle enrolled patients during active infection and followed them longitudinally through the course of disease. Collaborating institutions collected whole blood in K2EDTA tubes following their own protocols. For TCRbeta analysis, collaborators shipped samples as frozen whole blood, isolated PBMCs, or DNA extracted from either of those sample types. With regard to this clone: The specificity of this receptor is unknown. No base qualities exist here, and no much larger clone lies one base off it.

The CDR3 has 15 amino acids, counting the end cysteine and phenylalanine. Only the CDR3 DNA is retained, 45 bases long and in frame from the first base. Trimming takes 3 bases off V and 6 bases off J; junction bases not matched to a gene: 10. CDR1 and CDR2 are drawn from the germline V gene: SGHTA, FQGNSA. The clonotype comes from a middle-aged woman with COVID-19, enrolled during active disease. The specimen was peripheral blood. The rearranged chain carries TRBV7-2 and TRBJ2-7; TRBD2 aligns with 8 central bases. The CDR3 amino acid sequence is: CASSFSERGLGEQYF. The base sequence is TGTGCCAGCAGCTTCTCGGAGAGGGGACTAGGCGAGCAGTACTTC.